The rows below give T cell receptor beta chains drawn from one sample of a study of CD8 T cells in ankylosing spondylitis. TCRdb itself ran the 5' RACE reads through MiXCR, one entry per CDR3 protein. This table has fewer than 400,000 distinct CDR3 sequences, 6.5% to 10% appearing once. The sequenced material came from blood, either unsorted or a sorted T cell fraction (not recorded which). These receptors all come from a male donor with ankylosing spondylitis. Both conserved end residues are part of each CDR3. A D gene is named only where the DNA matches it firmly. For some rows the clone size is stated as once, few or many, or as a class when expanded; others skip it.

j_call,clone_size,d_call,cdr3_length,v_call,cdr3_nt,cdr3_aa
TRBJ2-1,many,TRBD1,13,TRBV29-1,TGCAGCGTACCGGGACAGGGGGGAAATGAGCAGTTCTTC,CSVPGQGGNEQFF
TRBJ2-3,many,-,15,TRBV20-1,TGCAGTGCTAGAGCCCCTTTCATTCGCACAGATACGCAGTATTTT,CSARAPFIRTDTQYF
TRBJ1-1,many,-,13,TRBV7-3,TGTGCCAGCAGCTCCTCAGGAATCACTGAAGCTTTCTTT,CASSSSGITEAFF
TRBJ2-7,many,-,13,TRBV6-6,TGTGCCAGCAGTTACGCAGGGGACTACGAGCAGTACTTC,CASSYAGDYEQYF
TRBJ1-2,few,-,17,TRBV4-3,TGCGCCAGCAGCCAAGGGGCAGGCCGAAGAGCTAACTATGGCTACACCTTC,CASSQGAGRRANYGYTF
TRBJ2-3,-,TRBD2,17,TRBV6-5,TGTGCCAGCAGTTATTGGGCTAGCGGGGGTAGCACAGATACGCAGTATTTT,CASSYWASGGSTDTQYF
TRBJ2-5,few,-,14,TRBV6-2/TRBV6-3,TGTGCCAGCACTCCCGGTGACCTCCAAGAGACCCAGTACTTC,CASTPGDLQETQYF
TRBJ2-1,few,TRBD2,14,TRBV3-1,TGTGCCAGCAGATTAGCGGGAGGGCAAAATGAGCAGTTCTTC,CASRLAGGQNEQFF
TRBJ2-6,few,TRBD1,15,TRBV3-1,TGTGCCAGCAGCCTGTACAGGGGACGGGCCAACGTCCTGACTTTC,CASSLYRGRANVLTF
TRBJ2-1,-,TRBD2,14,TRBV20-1,TGCAGTGCTCCCGGGGTTAGCGGGAGGGATGAGCAGTTCTTC,CSAPGVSGRDEQFF
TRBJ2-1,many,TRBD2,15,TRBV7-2,TGTGCCAGCAGCTTACTAGCGGGAGGGGTCAATGAGCAGTTCTTC,CASSLLAGGVNEQFF
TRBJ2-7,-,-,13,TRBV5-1,TGCGCCAGCAGCCCTCAGGGGCACTACGAGCAGTACTTC,CASSPQGHYEQYF
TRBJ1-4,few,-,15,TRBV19,TGTGCCAGTAGTACCTCTAGGTCAACTAATGAAAAACTGTTTTTT,CASSTSRSTNEKLFF
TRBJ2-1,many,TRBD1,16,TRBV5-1,TGCGCCAGCAGCTTAATGGGACAGGGGGCATACAATGAGCAGTTCTTC,CASSLMGQGAYNEQFF
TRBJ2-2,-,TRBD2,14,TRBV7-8,TGTGCCAGCGCTGGACTAGCGGGAACCGGGGAGCTGTTTTTT,CASAGLAGTGELFF
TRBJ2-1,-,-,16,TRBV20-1,TGCAGTGCTAGAGATTTCGCAGGGGGGATCTACAATGAGCAGTTCTTC,CSARDFAGGIYNEQFF
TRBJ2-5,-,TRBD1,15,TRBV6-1,TGTGCCAGCAACCCCCTCGACAGGGTACAAGAGACCCAGTACTTC,CASNPLDRVQETQYF
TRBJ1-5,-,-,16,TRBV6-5,TGTGCCAGCAGTTCGCGAGGACAGAGCTTCAGGCAGCCCCAGCATTTT,CASSSRGQSFRQPQHF
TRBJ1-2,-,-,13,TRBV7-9,TGTGCCAGCAGCTTAGCGGCAGGACTGGGCTACACCTTC,CASSLAAGLGYTF
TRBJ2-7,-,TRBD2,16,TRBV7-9,TGTGCCAGCGGCACTATAGCGGGAGGGGTCTCCTACGAGCAGTACTTC,CASGTIAGGVSYEQYF
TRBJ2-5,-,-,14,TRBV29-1,TGCAGCGCCTGGGGGCGGGCGGGAGCTGAGACCCAGTACTTC,CSAWGRAGAETQYF
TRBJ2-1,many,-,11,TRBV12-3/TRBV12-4,TGTGCCAGCAGTTTCCTATCTGAGCAGTTCTTC,CASSFLSEQFF
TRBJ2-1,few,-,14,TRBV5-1,TGCGCCAGCAGAGGCGCAGCCTCCTACAATGAGCAGTTCTTC,CASRGAASYNEQFF
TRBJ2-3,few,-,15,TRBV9,TGTGCCAGCAGCGTAGTTCTAGGATCCACAGATACGCAGTATTTT,CASSVVLGSTDTQYF
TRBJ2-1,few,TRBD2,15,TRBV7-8,TGTGCCAGCACAGTTGCGGGAGGATTTGACGATGAGCAGTTCTTC,CASTVAGGFDDEQFF
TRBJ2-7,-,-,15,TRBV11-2,TGTGCCAGCAGCAGAAATAGACTGAGTGACTACGAGCAGTACTTC,CASSRNRLSDYEQYF
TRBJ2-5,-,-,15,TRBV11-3,TGTGCCAGCAGCAAAGGCCCAAGGACAGAAGAGACCCAGTACTTC,CASSKGPRTEETQYF
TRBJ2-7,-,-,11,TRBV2,TGTGCCAGCATGGCGAGCTACGAGCAGTACTTC,CASMASYEQYF
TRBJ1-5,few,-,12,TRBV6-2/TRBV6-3,TGTGCCAGCAGCAATAAGCCAGCCCCCCAGCATTTT,CASSNKPAPQHF
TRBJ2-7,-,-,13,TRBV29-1,TGCAGCGTGCAAGGACCAGACGCCTACGAGCAGTACTTC,CSVQGPDAYEQYF
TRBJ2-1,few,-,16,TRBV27,TGTGCCAGCAGTTACAGCCCGTTCCCGAAGGACAATGAGCAGTTCTTC,CASSYSPFPKDNEQFF
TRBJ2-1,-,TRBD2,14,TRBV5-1,TGCGCCAGCATGGGGGCGGGAGGGCACAATGAGCAGTTCTTC,CASMGAGGHNEQFF
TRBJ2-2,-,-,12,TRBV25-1,TGTGCCAGCAGAAAGGACACCGGGGAGCTGTTTTTT,CASRKDTGELFF
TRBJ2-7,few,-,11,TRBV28,TGTGCCACCAGGGTAAGCTACGAGCAGTACTTC,CATRVSYEQYF
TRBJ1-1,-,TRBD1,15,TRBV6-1,TGTGCCAGCAGTCCGACAGGGTCCTGGGACACTGAAGCTTTCTTT,CASSPTGSWDTEAFF
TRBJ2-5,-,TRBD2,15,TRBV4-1,TGCGCCAGCAGCCAACTACGGCGGGGGCAAGAGACCCAGTACTTC,CASSQLRRGQETQYF
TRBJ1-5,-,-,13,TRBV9,TGTGCCAGCAGCCCAGATGGGGTTCAGCCCCAGCATTTT,CASSPDGVQPQHF
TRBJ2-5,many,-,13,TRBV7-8,TGTGCCAGCAGCTTACCCAGGGAAGAGACCCAGTACTTC,CASSLPREETQYF
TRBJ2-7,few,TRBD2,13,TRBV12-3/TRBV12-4,TGTGCCAGCAGCACACGGCGGGGGTACGAGCAGTACTTC,CASSTRRGYEQYF
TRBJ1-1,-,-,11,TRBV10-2,TGCGCCAGCGCCCAAGGGGCCGGAGCTTTCTTT,CASAQGAGAFF
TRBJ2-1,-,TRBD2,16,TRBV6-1,TGTGCCAGCAGTGGCCTGAGCCTAGCGGGAGAGGGAGAGCAGTTCTTC,CASSGLSLAGEGEQFF